This TCR beta chain was sequenced in a study of cytomegalovirus exposure and HLA in healthy donors. The overall study: The use of the same platform for the 120 or so validation repertoires and the roughly 730 first-cohort repertoires was reported by a later analysis. The study, taken as a whole, reports: In vitro work confirmed that three CMV-associated chains recognize CMV antigens. The study recorded 150 to 200 TCR beta chains that were cytomegalovirus-associated. Subsequent analysis revealed that first-cohort TCR clusters tended to co-occur in the roughly 120 validation repertoires.

With 0 bases removed from V and 0 bases from J, the gap between germline ends came to 3 bases. CDR1 WSHSY and CDR2 SAAADI come from the germline V gene. The CDR3 extends over 14 amino acids. About this clone: What it binds is not known.

The assay was immunoSEQ multiplex PCR, and TCRdb's table has in-frame clones only and misses some. The table lists 250,000 to 300,000 clones, approximately 83% of them singletons, with around 1% in the top ten. Sequences were obtained from PBMCs. The rearrangement joins TRBV10-2 to TRBJ2-1, with unresolved D. This TCR was sampled from a woman aged 18-30 years in good health and CMV-seronegative. The CDR3 spells CASSESYSYNEQFF. As DNA, the CDR3 is TGCGCCAGCAGTGAGTCATACTCCTACAATGAGCAGTTCTTC.